This TCR beta chain was captured in a study of blood T cell repertoires in COVID-19. About the research overall: The origin of the acute and convalescent COVID-19 samples was the United States, Italy and Spain. Sample material is recorded as cDNA or gDNA derived from T cells, B-cell-depleted T cells, or PBMCs.

The authors' processing: From reference gene primer amplification, estimates of nucleated cell counts were derived. Only in-frame clones appear in the TCRdb table, and some are missing; sequencing was by immunoSEQ multiplex PCR. V, J and clone size derive from that table, while D and trimming were established from the DNA sequence. The sample holds 200,000 to 300,000 clones, around 90% seen once. The trim removed 5 bases at V and 3 bases at J, leaving 5 bases unmatched. Per germline, CDR1 SGHVS and CDR2 FQNEAQ. This CDR3 comprises 16 residues. The J gene is TRBJ2-1, the V gene TRBV7-8; 12 bases agree with TRBD2. Sequenced input: peripheral blood. This clonotype was sampled from a man between 60 and 70 years old who had recovered from COVID-19. The CDR3 here is CASSVRLAGDYNEQFF. The CDR3 DNA reads as TGTGCCAGCAGCGTCCGACTAGCGGGGGACTACAATGAGCAGTTCTTC.